The rows below give T cell receptor beta chains drawn from one sample of a study of cytomegalovirus exposure and HLA in healthy donors. Clones were read by immunoSEQ multiplex PCR, and TCRdb kept only the in-frame ones, dropping some. Among some 180,000 clones listed, approximately 12% were seen once. Sequencing was done on a sample of PBMCs. The receptor set was obtained from a man over 45 in good health and CMV-seropositive. The CDR3 runs from the conserved cysteine through the conserved F or W. D genes are given only for firm matches. Not all rows give a size; the values are once, few, many and, for expanded clones, a class.

j_call | v_call | clone_size | d_call | cdr3_aa | cdr3_nt
TRBJ2-1 | TRBV29-1 | . | . | CSVVYLTSYNEQFF | TGCAGCGTTGTGTATCTAACCTCCTACAATGAGCAGTTCTTC
TRBJ2-5 | TRBV5-5 | few | TRBD2 | CASSSRGGRETQYF | TGTGCCAGCAGCTCGCGGGGGGGCAGAGAGACCCAGTACTTC
TRBJ1-2 | TRBV19 | few | . | CASSALDSNYGYTF | TGTGCCAGTAGTGCGCTAGACTCAAACTATGGCTACACCTTC
TRBJ2-2 | TRBV29-1 | few | TRBD1 | CSALGTALTGELFF | TGCAGCGCCTTAGGGACAGCCCTCACCGGGGAGCTGTTTTTT
TRBJ2-7 | TRBV4-1 | few | TRBD2 | CASSQDRTSGVYEQYF | TGCGCCAGCAGCCAAGATCGAACTAGCGGGGTTTACGAGCAGTACTTC
TRBJ2-3 | TRBV21-1 | few | . | CASISLAGGPSTDTQYF | TGTGCCAGCATCTCACTAGCGGGGGGCCCTAGCACAGATACGCAGTATTTT
TRBJ2-3 | TRBV4-3 | few | . | CASSRETLGTDTQYF | TGCGCCAGCAGCCGGGAGACCCTGGGAACAGATACGCAGTATTTT
TRBJ2-1 | TRBV6-6 | few | . | CASSQEQFF | TGTGCCAGCAGCCAGGAGCAGTTCTTC
TRBJ1-4 | TRBV5-6 | few | . | CASSLAGVNEKLFF | TGTGCCAGCAGCTTGGCCGGGGTGAACGAAAAACTGTTTTTT
TRBJ1-1 | TRBV7-2 | . | . | CASKPFGGLGTEAFF | TGTGCCAGCAAACCGTTCGGGGGGCTTGGCACTGAAGCTTTCTTT
TRBJ1-2 | TRBV6-1 | . | . | CASSVEQGSYGYTF | TGTGCCAGCAGTGTCGAACAGGGAAGCTATGGCTACACCTTC
TRBJ1-1 | TRBV19 | few | TRBD1 | CASSIPGQGNTEAFF | TGTGCCAGTAGTATCCCGGGACAGGGCAACACTGAAGCTTTCTTT
TRBJ2-7 | TRBV28 | few | . | CASSGTGRSYEQYF | TGTGCCAGCAGTGGGACTGGGCGCTCCTACGAGCAGTACTTC
TRBJ2-3 | TRBV19 | . | . | CASSIVSTADTQYF | TGTGCCAGTAGTATAGTTAGCACGGCAGATACGCAGTATTTT
TRBJ1-1 | TRBV6-1 | . | . | CASSESGGKAFF | TGTGCCAGCAGTGAGAGTGGAGGGAAAGCTTTCTTT
TRBJ2-2 | TRBV6-6 | . | TRBD1 | CASSYAGQANTGELFF | TGTGCCAGCAGTTACGCGGGACAGGCGAACACCGGGGAGCTGTTTTTT
TRBJ1-6 | TRBV9 | . | . | CASSPAGAYNSPLHF | TGTGCCAGCAGCCCCGCGGGGGCCTATAATTCACCCCTCCACTTT
TRBJ1-2 | TRBV4-3 | . | TRBD1 | CASSHLGQGAGGYTF | TGCGCCAGCAGCCACCTGGGACAGGGGGCGGGCGGCTACACCTTC
TRBJ2-1 | TRBV7-9 | . | TRBD1 | CASSPSGQGRIQFF | TGTGCCAGCAGCCCCTCGGGACAGGGCCGTATCCAGTTCTTC
TRBJ2-1 | TRBV11-2 | . | TRBD2 | CASSSGRTSGSNEQFF | TGTGCCAGCAGCTCGGGACGGACTAGCGGGAGCAATGAGCAGTTCTTC
TRBJ1-1 | TRBV30 | few | . | CAWSVDSGTEAFF | TGTGCCTGGAGTGTGGACAGTGGGACTGAAGCTTTCTTT
TRBJ2-7 | TRBV2 | . | TRBD2 | CASSDSSGGNEQYF | TGTGCCAGCAGTGATTCTAGCGGGGGGAACGAGCAGTACTTC
TRBJ2-5 | TRBV27 | few | TRBD1 | CASSRTGGTYPLQETQYF | TGTGCCAGCAGTCGGACAGGGGGCACTTACCCCCTCCAAGAGACCCAGTACTTC
TRBJ1-2 | TRBV27 | . | TRBD1 | CASTSRTGRGYGYTF | TGTGCCAGCACCTCTCGGACAGGGCGAGGCTATGGCTACACCTTC
TRBJ2-7 | TRBV2 | . | . | CASSQLLQGSTQYF | TGTGCCAGCAGTCAACTTTTACAGGGCAGTACGCAGTACTTC
TRBJ1-1 | TRBV7-9 | . | . | CASSLAGTPNTEAFF | TGTGCCAGCAGCTTAGCGGGGACACCGAACACTGAAGCTTTCTTT
TRBJ1-2 | TRBV2 | few | TRBD1 | CASRRTGVDYGYTF | TGTGCCAGCCGAAGGACAGGGGTCGACTATGGCTACACCTTC
TRBJ1-1 | TRBV5-6 | . | . | CASSLGRAHGNTEAFF | TGTGCCAGCAGCTTGGGGCGGGCTCATGGGAACACTGAAGCTTTCTTT
TRBJ1-1 | TRBV10-1 | . | . | CASSGLGPGGEAFF | TGCGCCAGCAGTGGTCTAGGCCCCGGGGGTGAAGCTTTCTTT
TRBJ2-3 | TRBV11-1 | . | TRBD2 | CASSAVVGRTDTQYF | TGTGCCAGCAGCGCCGTCGTCGGGAGGACAGATACGCAGTATTTT
TRBJ1-2 | TRBV18 | . | . | CASSPVGDYGYTF | TGTGCCAGCTCACCCGTCGGGGACTATGGCTACACCTTC
TRBJ1-6 | TRBV5-6 | . | TRBD1 | CASSQTGGSYNSPLHF | TGTGCCAGCAGCCAAACAGGGGGTAGCTATAATTCACCCCTCCACTTT
TRBJ1-5 | TRBV10-2 | . | . | CASSDPGGSVNQPQHF | TGCGCCAGCAGTGACCCCGGAGGGAGTGTCAATCAGCCCCAGCATTTT
TRBJ1-2 | TRBV2 | . | . | CASSVELHYGYTF | TGTGCCAGCAGTGTCGAGCTCCACTATGGCTACACCTTC
TRBJ1-1 | TRBV27 | . | TRBD1 | CASSPGTGAMNTEAFF | TGTGCCAGCAGTCCCGGGACAGGGGCCATGAACACTGAAGCTTTCTTT
TRBJ2-1 | TRBV28 | . | . | CASSMSYLFF | TGTGCCAGCAGCATGAGTTATCTTTTCTTC
TRBJ2-7 | TRBV30 | few | TRBD2 | CAWSARLAGFTYEQYF | TGTGCCTGGAGTGCAAGACTAGCGGGGTTTACCTACGAGCAGTACTTC
TRBJ1-1 | TRBV6-6 | . | . | CASSYFQANTEAFF | TGTGCCAGCAGTTACTTCCAGGCGAACACTGAAGCTTTCTTT
TRBJ2-5 | TRBV15 | few | TRBD2 | CATSGGGPGRGTQYF | TGTGCCACCAGCGGCGGGGGTCCTGGCCGGGGGACCCAGTACTTC
TRBJ2-2 | TRBV7-2 | few | TRBD1 | CASSRDRGNTGELFF | TGTGCCAGCAGCCGGGACAGGGGTAACACCGGGGAGCTGTTTTTT
TRBJ2-3 | TRBV5-6 | few | TRBD2 | CASSLAGQGADTQYF | TGTGCCAGCAGCTTAGCGGGGCAGGGAGCAGATACGCAGTATTTT
TRBJ2-2 | TRBV5-4 | few | . | CASSPTGGETGELFF | TGTGCCAGCAGCCCGACTGGGGGCGAAACCGGGGAGCTGTTTTTT
TRBJ1-4 | TRBV7-2 | few | . | CASSPATNEKLFF | TGTGCCAGCAGCCCGGCAACTAATGAAAAACTGTTTTTT
TRBJ2-1 | TRBV9 | few | TRBD2 | CASSVVAGGFNEQFF | TGTGCCAGCAGCGTAGTAGCGGGGGGGTTTAATGAGCAGTTCTTC
TRBJ2-1 | TRBV29-1 | . | TRBD1 | CSVGDRGGGEQFF | TGCAGCGTTGGGGACAGGGGAGGGGGTGAGCAGTTCTTC
TRBJ1-2 | TRBV10-3 | . | TRBD1 | CAITGTGEGYTF | TGTGCCATCACCGGGACAGGGGAGGGCTACACCTTC